This TCR beta chain is drawn from a study of breast tumors, draining lymph nodes, adjacent tissues. TCRdb redid the calling of the multiplex PCR reads with MiXCR, one entry per CDR3 protein. The sample contains around 250,000 distinct CDR3 sequences, about 34% of which appear only once. Many counts were recorded for this clonotype. The antigen remains unidentified. Study conclusions and caveats: Tumors had less TCR diversity than lymph nodes, more than nontumor tissue. Most tumor T cells seemingly derive from lymph node, then expand in tumor.

V was shortened by 4 bases and J by 2 bases, with 10 bases between the two germline ends. There are 14 residues in the CDR3. The germline gives CDR1 KGHDR, CDR2 SFDVKD. Samples came from axillary lymph nodes draining the breast cancer. The specimen sequenced was axillary lymph node tissue. This chain connects TRBV24-1 to TRBJ1-2; D is ambiguous. This TCR was sampled from a female donor with breast cancer. Some clones in this sample may be carry-over from other donors' samples. CDR3 bases: TGTGCCACCAGTGACCTATTTCTCAACTATGGCTACACCTTC. It specifies CATSDLFLNYGYTF.